This T cell receptor (beta chain) derives from a study of post-analysis software for immune sequencing data. This CDR3 contains 11 residues. V lost 2 bases, J lost 8 bases, and 4 bases lay in between. Germline V CDR1 and CDR2: SGHAT, FQNNGV. TCR beta cDNA libraries had unique molecular identifiers. TCRdb redid the calling of the PCR reads with MiXCR, one entry per CDR3 protein. The sample has about 680,000 distinct CDR3 sequences, over 45% seen once; the top ten hold around 11%. Study-wide findings and caveats: Controls had lower frequencies than patients of roughly five TRBV segments, which included TRBV5-6, TRBV5-1 and TRBV20-1.

Remarks on this clonotype: Its antigen is unknown.

The TCR comes from a girl aged 2 to 9 with multiple sclerosis. Sequenced input: blood. J is TRBJ2-1 and V is TRBV11-2; D gene unclear. For the CDR3, the DNA is TGTGCCAGCAGCTTAAGTTATGAGCAGTTCTTC. This encodes CASSLSYEQFF.